Each of the 29 T cell receptor beta chains below was sequenced from the same sample in a study of T cell repertoires in cytomegalovirus infection. TCRdb called the reads again in MiXCR, with one record for every CDR3 protein. Among 450,000 to 600,000 distinct CDR3 sequences listed, approximately 42% were seen once. Which antigens these TCRs recognize remains unknown. This specimen consisted of cultured PBMCs, obtained from culture after CMV antigen stimulation. The source is a human donor in good health (CMV status not recorded). Some clones in this sample may be carry-over from other donors' samples.

This clonotype was seen a few times. The chain couples TRBV7-2 to TRBJ2-1; 8 bases align to TRBD2. The germline V gene has CDR1 SGHTA and CDR2 FQGNSA. The CDR3 is 15 residues long. The junction had 8 bases not matched to a gene; V was cut back by 4 bases and J by 6 bases. As DNA, the CDR3 is TGTGCCAGCAGCTGGACCGGGACTAGTACCAATGAGCAGTTCTTC. It codes for CASSWTGTSTNEQFF.

This clonotype came up a few times. This rearrangement joins TRBV7-2 to TRBJ2-7; TRBD2 aligns across 10 bases. From germline, CDR1 is SGHTA and CDR2 FQGNSA. V was pared by 4 bases and J by 1 base, with 4 bases of the junction left unmatched. CDR3 size: 15 residues. The CDR3 sequence: CASSYTSGASYEQYF. The CDR3 region has the DNA TGTGCCAGCAGCTATACTAGCGGGGCTTCCTACGAGCAGTACTTC.

J is TRBJ1-2 and V is TRBV19, with D possibly matching TRBD1 (6 bases). Trimming left V 5 bases short and J 5 bases short, with 18 bases between. CDR3 length equals 15 residues. Germline CDR1 is LNHDA and CDR2 is SQIVND (reference sequence). The CDR3 DNA reads as TGTGCCAGTAGTCCAGGGGACCCAACCCCTTATGGCTACACCTTC. This translates into CASSPGDPTPYGYTF. The full variable domain, completed using reference TRBV19 and TRBJ1-2, is DGGITQSPKYLFRKEGQNVTLSCEQNLNHDAMYWYRQDPGQGLRLIYYSQIVNDFQKGDIAEGYSVSREKKESFPLTVTSAQKNPTAFYLCASSPGDPTPYGYTFGSGTRLTVV.

J is TRBJ2-2 and V is TRBV27; 9 nucleotides agree with TRBD2. Germline lookup yields CDR1 MNHEY and CDR2 SMNVEV (reference sequence). With V trimmed by 6 bases and J by 0 bases, 8 bases remained unmatched. The CDR3 length is 17 residues. CDR3 nucleotide sequence: TGTGCCAGCAGGTCCCGGCTAGCGGGACCGAACACCGGGGAGCTGTTTTTT. It translates to CASRSRLAGPNTGELFF.

V gene TRBV4-3 combines with J gene TRBJ2-5, with TRBD1 matching 11 bases. CDR3 length: 15 residues. The germline V gene has CDR1 LGHNA and CDR2 YSLEER. V gave up 0 bases and J gave up 4 bases; unmatched junction bases: 1. Here the CDR3 reads CASSQEGQGGETQYF. CDR3 coding DNA: TGCGCCAGCAGCCAAGAGGGACAGGGGGGAGAGACCCAGTACTTC.

This rearrangement joins TRBV12-3 or TRBV12-4 to TRBJ1-1, with a possible D match to TRBD1 (5 bases). CDR3 length: 14 residues. The V gene lost 7 bases and the J gene lost 5 bases, with 17 bases spanning the gap. CDR3 amino acids: CASITGTLGTEAFF. In DNA, the CDR3 is TGTGCCAGCATTACCGGGACCCTGGGAACTGAAGCTTTCTTT.

The genes are TRBV6-8 and TRBJ2-1; D is perhaps TRBD1 or TRBD2 (5 bases each). Trimming cost V 0 bases and J 7 bases, with 13 bases left between them. CDR3 size: 15 residues. CDR1 MNHGY and CDR2 SAAAGT come from the germline V gene. The CDR3 coding sequence is TGTGCCAGCAGTTACTCGAAGATTTGGGGGAATGAGCAGTTCTTC. Translating gives CASSYSKIWGNEQFF.

The CDR3 nucleotides read TGCAGTGCCAGGGTGTGGGGTACAGATACGCAGTATTTT. As protein: CSARVWGTDTQYF. V and J are TRBV20-1 and TRBJ2-3; weak D call: TRBD1 (5 bases). V was shortened by 6 bases and J by 3 bases, with 13 bases between the two germline ends. CDR3 length: 13 residues. CDR1 is DFQATT, CDR2 SNEGSKA, per germline (reference sequence).

Only a few counts were recorded for this clonotype. CDR3 sequence: CASSIGLAGTDTQYF. The CDR3 bases are TGTGCCAGCAGCATCGGACTAGCGGGGACAGATACGCAGTATTTT. The chain has TRBV5-3 and TRBJ2-3; TRBD2 matches at 12 bases. TRBV5-3 carries the ORF label, with uncertain function. Trimming cost V 8 bases and J 3 bases; bases outside gene matches: 7. The CDR3 runs 15 residues.

This clonotype was detected many times. The rearrangement links TRBV7-9 to TRBJ2-7; D may match TRBD1 or TRBD2 (5 bases each). Germline V CDR1 and CDR2: SEHNR, FQNEAQ (reference sequence). The CDR3 spans 13 residues. Trimming cost V 4 bases and J 0 bases, with 7 bases left between them. Written as DNA, the CDR3 is TGTGCCAGCAGCTGGGGGAGCTCCTACGAGCAGTACTTC. Translation gives CASSWGSSYEQYF.

The chain couples TRBV20-1 to TRBJ2-1, with D unclear. CDR3 size: 15 residues. Trimming cost V 3 bases and J 0 bases, with 12 bases left between them. Germline lookup yields CDR1 DFQATT and CDR2 SNEGSKA (reference sequence). The CDR3 nucleotides are TGCAGTGCTAGTAGCACGCTGAGCTCCTACAATGAGCAGTTCTTC. It yields the protein CSASSTLSSYNEQFF.

The CDR3 here is CASSEWALEQPQHF. The CDR3 region has the DNA TGTGCCAGTAGTGAGTGGGCCCTCGAACAGCCCCAGCATTTT. This chain links TRBV19 with TRBJ1-5; D is undetermined. This CDR3 is built from 14 residues. Germline V gene sequence: CDR1 LNHDA, CDR2 SQIVND (reference sequence). Trimming shortened V by 5 bases and J by 7 bases, and 15 bases separated the two germline ends.

This chain uses TRBV6-6 with TRBJ1-2; 8 positions match TRBD1. Germline V gene sequence: CDR1 MNHNY, CDR2 SVGAGI (reference sequence). Trimming at V came to 5 bases and at J to 3 bases, leaving 5 bases not matched to a gene. The CDR3 length is 14 residues. The CDR3 bases are TGTGCCAGCAGTAGGACAGGGACGTACTATGGCTACACCTTC. This translates into CASSRTGTYYGYTF.

The V and J genes are TRBV7-2 and TRBJ2-1; D gene uncertain. The CDR3 contains 12 residues. In germline, CDR1 is SGHTA, CDR2 FQGNSA. V dropped 1 base and J dropped 10 bases, with 8 bases sitting between them. This CDR3 reads CASSLGAIEQFF. The CDR3 nucleotides are TGTGCCAGCAGCTTAGGGGCGATCGAGCAGTTCTTC.

Concerning this clonotype: This clone may be a read error of a much larger clone one base away. V gene TRBV7-2 combines with J gene TRBJ1-3; D is perhaps TRBD1 (6 bases). The V gene's germline CDR1 is SGHTA and CDR2 FQGNSA. The CDR3 contains 16 residues. The CDR3 protein is CASSIVGGRTGNSIYF. In DNA form, the CDR3 reads TGTGCCAGCAGCATCGTAGGGGGTCGAACTGGAAACTCCATATATTTT.

Only a few counts were recorded for this clonotype. This sequence joins TRBV6-2 or TRBV6-3 and TRBJ2-5, with D uncertain. The germline gives CDR1 MNHEY, CDR2 SVGEGT. V lost 3 bases, J lost 3 bases, and 8 bases lay in between. The CDR3 loop spans 13 amino acids. Here the CDR3 DNA reads TGTGCCAGCAGTTATTGGAGAGAAGAGACCCAGTACTTC. This gives the protein CASSYWREETQYF.

CDR3 coding DNA: TGTGCCAGCAGCCCCTCTACGTCAACTCTTACGCAGTATTTT. Translated: CASSPSTSTLTQYF. The J gene is TRBJ2-3, the V gene TRBV7-2; D is unresolved. V was trimmed by 5 bases and J by 8 bases, leaving 17 bases between them. In germline, CDR1 is SGHTA, CDR2 FQGNSA. The CDR3 totals 14 residues.

This clonotype occurred a few times. The chain has TRBV7-2 and TRBJ2-7, with D possibly matching TRBD1 (5 bases). Germline loops: CDR1 SGHTA, CDR2 FQGNSA. The CDR3 covers 13 residues. V dropped 0 bases and J dropped 6 bases, with 9 bases sitting between them. The CDR3 is CASSLAAGIEQYF. The CDR3 DNA reads as TGTGCCAGCAGCTTAGCGGCAGGGATCGAGCAGTACTTC.

V is TRBV12-3 or TRBV12-4 and J is TRBJ1-1; no definite D call. CDR3 length: 13 amino acids. The germline V and J ends were trimmed by 5 bases and 1 base, with 8 bases remaining between them. The CDR3 sequence: CASSPRWNTEAFF. The CDR3 bases are TGTGCCAGCAGTCCGCGGTGGAACACTGAAGCTTTCTTT.

The J gene is TRBJ2-7, the V gene TRBV7-2; the D is unclear. Per the germline V gene, CDR1 is SGHTA and CDR2 is FQGNSA. The CDR3 length is 12 residues. Trimming pared 10 bases from V and 0 bases from J, leaving 10 bases between. CDR3 in amino acids: CATSRTSYEQYF. CDR3 DNA: TGTGCCACGTCGCGTACCTCCTACGAGCAGTACTTC.

The chain has TRBV15 and TRBJ2-3; D uncertain. The CDR3 sequence is 13 residues long. CDR1 LNHNV and CDR2 YYDKDF come from the germline V gene (reference sequence). Trimming shortened V by 1 base and J by 2 bases, and 4 bases separated the two germline ends. The CDR3 DNA sequence: TGTGCCACCAGCAGAGTTGACACAGATACGCAGTATTTT. Translating gives CATSRVDTDTQYF.

The chain recombines TRBV12-3 or TRBV12-4 with TRBJ2-3, with 9 bases that match TRBD2. The ends lost 6 bases at V and 8 bases at J; junction bases unmatched: 12. There are 15 residues in the CDR3. As DNA, the CDR3 is TGTGCCAGCAGAACCTCGAGCGGGGGGCCTTCTACGCAGTATTTT. Translated, it gives CASRTSSGGPSTQYF.

This clonotype was seen more than once but under ten times. The V gene is TRBV5-4, the J gene TRBJ2-1; TRBD2 matches at 7 bases. Losses at the gene ends were 6 bases for V and 7 bases for J; bases not matched to a gene: 10. The CDR3 is made up of 14 amino acids. Looked up from germline, CDR1 is SGHNT and CDR2 is YYREEE (reference sequence). The chain's CDR3 is CASTQSLAANEQFF. CDR3 bases: TGTGCCAGCACCCAGAGCCTAGCGGCGAATGAGCAGTTCTTC.

This clonotype was seen only a few times. The V gene is TRBV6-1, the J gene TRBJ1-5; tentatively, D is TRBD1 (6 bases). The CDR3 has 15 amino acids. CDR1 and CDR2 from the germline V gene are MNHNS and SASEGT. V was cut by 6 bases and J by 1 base, with 13 bases left in between. The CDR3 DNA sequence: TGTGCCAGCAGCCTACAGGGTGAAAGCAATCAGCCCCAGCATTTT. Encoded protein: CASSLQGESNQPQHF.

The gene calls are TRBV6-6 and TRBJ1-2, with TRBD1 matching over 7 bases. The germline V gene encodes CDR1 MNHNY and CDR2 SVGAGI (reference sequence). V shed 6 bases and J 8 bases; nucleotides not matched to a gene: 15. The CDR3 runs to 15 residues. This CDR3 reads CASSPYSRETGGYTF. In DNA, the CDR3 is TGTGCCAGCAGCCCCTACTCGAGGGAGACAGGGGGCTACACCTTC.

This chain joins TRBV7-2 and TRBJ2-4; unclear D gene. Trimming cost V 1 base and J 4 bases, with 5 bases left between them. The CDR3 covers 13 residues. The germline CDR1 and CDR2 sequences are SGHTA and FQGNSA. The CDR3 sequence is CASSLDPKNIQYF. For the CDR3, the DNA is TGTGCCAGCAGCTTAGATCCGAAAAACATTCAGTACTTC.

This clonotype was seen a few times. This chain uses TRBV6-5 with TRBJ2-4; TRBD2 is a possible D gene (6 bases). Germline V CDR1 and CDR2: MNHEY, SVGAGI. Trimming cost V 5 bases and J 1 base, with 9 bases left between them. The CDR3 has 14 residues. This chain's CDR3 is CASSPGGAKNIQYF. As DNA, the CDR3 is TGTGCCAGCAGTCCCGGGGGTGCCAAAAACATTCAGTACTTC.

Many counts were recorded for this clonotype. V and J are TRBV7-2 and TRBJ2-1; 7 bases line up with TRBD2. CDR1 and CDR2 from the germline V gene are SGHTA and FQGNSA. CDR3 size: 15 residues. The ends lost 1 base at V and 5 bases at J; junction bases unmatched: 5. The CDR3 nucleotides are TGTGCCAGCAGCTTAGTGTCGGGGGGTAACAATGAGCAGTTCTTC. It encodes CASSLVSGGNNEQFF.

This clonotype was detected ten times or more. The chain employs TRBV6-6 and TRBJ2-1, with 11 bases matching TRBD2. Losses at the gene ends were 4 bases for V and 5 bases for J; bases not matched to a gene: 7. CDR3 length equals 16 residues. Germline V gene data show CDR1 as MNHNY and CDR2 as SVGAGI (reference sequence). The CDR3 reads CASSSSGTSGHNEQFF. In DNA form, the CDR3 reads TGTGCCAGCAGTTCTTCCGGGACTAGCGGCCACAATGAGCAGTTCTTC.